The 27 T cell receptor beta chains below were found in one sample sequenced in a study of blood T cell repertoires in COVID-19. Data came from immunoSEQ multiplex PCR; TCRdb stores just in-frame clones and leaves some out. The sample shows tens of thousands of clones, 84% of them seen only once. The sequenced material came from peripheral blood. These receptors all come from a middle-aged man with acute or convalescent COVID-19.

The V gene is TRBV28, the J gene TRBJ1-5; D may be TRBD1 (5 bases). V was pared by 2 bases and J by 2 bases, with 13 bases between. CDR1 is MDHEN, CDR2 SYDVKM, per germline. The CDR3 sequence is 16 residues long. The CDR3 reads CASSLKGFVGNQPQHF. The DNA of the CDR3 is TGTGCCAGCAGTTTAAAGGGGTTCGTGGGCAATCAGCCCCAGCATTTT.

This sequence joins TRBV6-5 and TRBJ1-3; weak D call: TRBD1 (6 bases). Germline CDR1 MNHEY, CDR2 SVGAGI. The CDR3 totals 14 residues. Deletions cut 6 bases from V and 1 base from J, with 10 bases between. The CDR3 DNA is TGTGCCAGCAGGATGGGGACATCTGGAAACACCATATATTTT. Translation gives CASRMGTSGNTIYF.

V and J are TRBV7-9 and TRBJ2-3; maybe TRBD2 (7 bases). V shed 5 bases and J shed 9 bases, with 21 bases lying between them. The CDR3 consists of 15 residues. The germline V gene has CDR1 SEHNR and CDR2 FQNEAQ (reference sequence). The CDR3 DNA follows: TGTGCCAGCAGCCCGGCCGGGGGGCTCAGACAGACGCAGTATTTT. Its translation is CASSPAGGLRQTQYF.

The V call is TRBV5-1, the J call TRBJ2-2, with 8 positions matching TRBD2. The germline V gene encodes CDR1 SGHRS and CDR2 YFSETQ. After removal of 4 bases from V and 2 bases from J, the junction contained 4 bases not matched to a gene. This CDR3 contains 15 residues. CDR3 sequence (DNA): TGCGCCAGCAGCCCGAGCGGGGGTAACACCGGGGAGCTGTTTTTT. It codes for CASSPSGGNTGELFF.

The J gene is TRBJ1-5, the V gene TRBV28; maybe TRBD1 (5 bases). With 3 bases removed from V and 3 bases from J, the gap between germline ends came to 9 bases. Germline V CDR1 and CDR2: MDHEN, SYDVKM. This CDR3 is built from 14 residues. This chain's CDR3 is CASSFQGFNQPQHF. The CDR3 nucleotides read TGTGCCAGCAGTTTTCAGGGTTTCAATCAGCCCCAGCATTTT.

V usage is TRBV14 and J usage is TRBJ1-2, with D uncertain. The CDR3 has 14 residues. V was clipped by 1 base and J by 6 bases, with 12 bases between them. The germline V gene has CDR1 SGHDN and CDR2 FVKESK. The CDR3 sequence: CASSQASVSDGYTF. The CDR3, as DNA: TGTGCCAGCAGCCAAGCGTCCGTGTCGGATGGCTACACCTTC.

The chain employs TRBV10-2 and TRBJ1-2, with TRBD1 as a possible D gene (6 bases). Trimming took off 3 bases at V and 2 bases at J, with 7 bases between the two ends. Germline V gene data show CDR1 as WSHSY and CDR2 as SAAADI. CDR3 size: 13 residues. The CDR3, as DNA: TGCGCCAGCAGTGATAGGGGGAACTATGGCTACACCTTC. Translated: CASSDRGNYGYTF.

The chain employs TRBV10-3 and TRBJ2-2; weak D call: TRBD2 (5 bases). CDR3 length: 16 amino acids. Trimming took 6 bases from V and 4 from J, leaving 18 bases between them. The germline gives CDR1 ENHRY, CDR2 SYGVKD. The CDR3 is CAIRGRGVGSTGELFF. CDR3 bases: TGTGCCATCAGAGGTCGGGGAGTGGGTAGCACCGGGGAGCTGTTTTTT.

The V gene is TRBV6-2 or TRBV6-3, the J gene TRBJ2-1; 7 bases map to TRBD2. The CDR3 is 18 residues long. Germline-derived CDR1 and CDR2 are MNHEY and SVGEGT. With V trimmed by 1 base and J by 4 bases, 13 bases remained unmatched. The CDR3 region has the DNA TGTGCCAGCAGTTACTGGATTAGGGAGGGAGGGTATTACAATGAGCAGTTCTTC. Residues: CASSYWIREGGYYNEQFF.

The chain joins TRBV7-8 to TRBJ2-4; possibly TRBD1 for D (5 bases). V gave up 6 bases and J gave up 7 bases, with 19 bases separating them. From germline, CDR1 is SGHVS and CDR2 FQNEAQ. The CDR3 has 15 amino acids. CDR3 bases: TGTGCCAGCAGTTCACACTCGAGCCCAGGGAACATTCAGTACTTC. This codes for CASSSHSSPGNIQYF.

The chain recombines TRBV10-3 with TRBJ2-7; TRBD2 is a possible D gene (7 bases). Germline lookup yields CDR1 ENHRY and CDR2 SYGVKD. This CDR3 has 17 amino acids. V lost 4 bases to trimming and J lost 2 bases, with 21 bases between them. This chain's CDR3 is CAISGGGLTGNPYEQYF. The CDR3 nucleotides read TGTGCCATCAGTGGGGGGGGCCTAACAGGGAACCCCTACGAGCAGTACTTC.

V is TRBV6-6 and J is TRBJ1-2; D is uncertain. V was shortened by 4 bases and J by 7 bases, with 10 bases between the two germline ends. The V gene's germline CDR1 is MNHNY and CDR2 SVGAGI (reference sequence). The CDR3 has 12 residues. The CDR3 reads CASSSIEAGYTF. CDR3 nucleotides: TGTGCCAGCAGTTCGATTGAGGCTGGCTACACCTTC.

The rearrangement links TRBV28 to TRBJ2-2; D may be TRBD2 (6 bases). V lost 3 bases and J 6 bases, leaving 17 bases between the germline ends. This CDR3 contains 16 residues. Germline CDR1 reads MDHEN; CDR2 reads SYDVKM. CDR3 region: CASSFKLARRPGELFF. The CDR3 bases are TGTGCCAGCAGTTTCAAGCTAGCGAGAAGACCCGGGGAGCTGTTTTTT.

The genes are TRBV7-2 and TRBJ2-2; D uncertain. V lost 5 bases to trimming and J lost 7 bases, with 11 bases between them. The CDR3 loop spans 13 amino acids. Germline loops: CDR1 SGHTA, CDR2 FQGNSA. The CDR3 DNA sequence: TGTGCCAGCAGCGTCAGTACCATCGGGGAGCTGTTTTTT. This gives the protein CASSVSTIGELFF.

The rearrangement joins TRBV6-6 to TRBJ2-1, with 9 bases matching TRBD2. Trimming at V came to 2 bases and at J to 8 bases, leaving 4 bases not matched to a gene. CDR3 length: 14 amino acids. From germline, CDR1 is MNHNY and CDR2 SVGAGI (reference sequence). CDR3 nucleotide sequence: TGTGCCAGCAGTTACGCAGCGGGAGGTTATGAGCAGTTCTTC. Amino acid sequence: CASSYAAGGYEQFF.

The chain employs TRBV7-2 and TRBJ1-2; D is ambiguous. V lost 2 bases and J lost 4, with 11 bases in between. Germline V lookup: CDR1 SGHTA, CDR2 FQGNSA. The CDR3 is 14 residues long. This chain's CDR3 is CASSLRGHGYGYTF. CDR3 bases: TGTGCCAGCAGCTTACGAGGGCACGGCTATGGCTACACCTTC.

This clone was counted only a few times. At one of its ends the junction is not consistent with the germline gene, which may arise from a read error. The gene calls are TRBV19 and TRBJ1-2; D perhaps matches TRBD1 (5 bases). Germline loops: CDR1 LNHDA, CDR2 SQIVND (reference sequence). The CDR3 is 12 amino acids. The DNA of the CDR3 is TGTGCCAGTAGTATGGATATTAGACAGCCTGCCTTC. It specifies CASSMDIRQPAF.

This rearrangement joins TRBV4-2 to TRBJ1-5; 8 positions agree with TRBD1. J was trimmed by 3 bases and V by 2 bases; bases with no gene match: 6. Germline V gives CDR1 LGHNA, CDR2 YNFKEQ. The CDR3 contains 16 residues. The DNA for the CDR3 is TGTGCCAGCAGCCAAACCCTGGGACAGGCCAATCAGCCCCAGCATTTT. Translation gives CASSQTLGQANQPQHF.

The chain joins TRBV6-2 or TRBV6-3 to TRBJ2-3; D not certain. Germline CDR1 reads MNHEY; CDR2 reads SVGEGT. The CDR3 contains 15 residues. V lost 1 base and J 0 bases, leaving 8 bases between the germline ends. CDR3 sequence: CASSYYALSTDTQYF. The CDR3 DNA follows: TGTGCCAGCAGTTACTATGCGTTGAGCACAGATACGCAGTATTTT.

This rearrangement joins TRBV11-2 to TRBJ1-2; no clear D. Germline assignment: CDR1 SGHAT and CDR2 FQNNGV. The CDR3 totals 14 residues. V was trimmed by 3 bases and J by 5 bases, leaving 13 bases between them. CDR3 nucleotides: TGTGCCAGCAGCTTCGCTAATTCGGGGTATGGCTACACCTTC. It is translated as CASSFANSGYGYTF.

V usage is TRBV5-8 and J usage is TRBJ1-2; tentative D call: TRBD1 (6 bases). The CDR3 runs to 15 residues. V was clipped by 4 bases and J by 2 bases, with 15 bases between them. From germline, CDR1 is SGHTS and CDR2 YDEGEE. The CDR3 region is CASSLGPTGNYGYTF. CDR3 sequence (DNA): TGTGCCAGCAGCCTGGGACCAACAGGGAACTATGGCTACACCTTC. Full variable domain (outside the CDR3, taken from reference TRBV5-8 and TRBJ1-2): EAGVTQSPTHLIKTRGQQATLRCSPISGHTSVYWYQQALGLGLQFLLWYDEGEERNRGNFPPRFSGRQFPNYSSELNVNALELEDSALYLCASSLGPTGNYGYTFGSGTRLTVV.

The chain employs TRBV10-3 and TRBJ2-5; tentatively, D is TRBD1 (6 bases). CDR1 is ENHRY, CDR2 SYGVKD, per germline. This CDR3 contains 14 residues. Between the trimmed V and J ends, which lost 6 bases and 1 base, there was a span of 12 bases. This chain's CDR3 is CAIRENRAQETQYF. CDR3 nucleotide sequence: TGTGCCATCAGAGAAAACAGGGCCCAAGAGACCCAGTACTTC.

This rearrangement joins TRBV28 to TRBJ2-7, with TRBD1 matching 7 bases. The junction had 10 bases not matched to a gene; V was cut back by 4 bases and J by 4 bases. From germline, CDR1 is MDHEN and CDR2 SYDVKM. CDR3 length equals 15 residues. This chain's CDR3 is CASSSRDRPFYEQYF. Written as DNA, the CDR3 is TGTGCCAGCAGTTCAAGGGACAGACCTTTTTACGAGCAGTACTTC.

The rearrangement uses TRBV7-2 and TRBJ1-2; D is unresolved. The V gene's germline CDR1 is SGHTA and CDR2 FQGNSA. There are 12 residues in the CDR3. The V end lost 1 base, the J end lost 12 bases, and 12 bases lay between the germline ends. The CDR3 sequence is CASSLVAGFHTF. The CDR3 DNA is TGTGCCAGCAGCTTAGTGGCGGGGTTTCACACCTTC.

The chain has TRBV6-1 and TRBJ2-5; D call uncertain. This CDR3 is built from 14 residues. Germline CDR1 is MNHNS and CDR2 is SASEGT. V lost 4 bases, J lost 5 bases, and 14 bases lay in between. The CDR3 DNA follows: TGTGCCAGCAGTGGAGCGACGTTGGGCGAGACCCAGTACTTC. Translated, it gives CASSGATLGETQYF.

This chain links TRBV7-2 with TRBJ2-5, with 8 bases matching TRBD2. The germline V gene has CDR1 SGHTA and CDR2 FQGNSA. V lost 1 base, J lost 4 bases, and 8 bases stayed unmatched. The CDR3 contains 16 residues. CDR3 DNA sequence: TGTGCCAGCAGCTTAGTTTCATCGGGGGGGAGAGAGACCCAGTACTTC. Its protein is CASSLVSSGGRETQYF.

Only one count was recorded for this clone. This chain uses TRBV19 with TRBJ2-1, with 8 bases identical to TRBD2. The CDR3 totals 14 residues. With 4 bases clipped from V and 9 bases from J, the junction kept 8 bases outside the gene matches. Germline V lookup: CDR1 LNHDA, CDR2 SQIVND (reference sequence). The CDR3 coding sequence is TGTGCCAGTAGTAGAGCAGCGGGAGTACTTGAGCAGTTCTTC. It codes for CASSRAAGVLEQFF.